These 8 T cell receptor beta chains were sequenced from one sample in a study of CD8 T cells in Susac syndrome. RNA amounts of roughly 0.5 to 1 ug underwent reverse transcription with random hexamers. MiXCR, run by TCRdb on the immunoSEQ multiplex PCR reads, gives a single entry per CDR3 protein. The sample records around 100,000 distinct CDR3 sequences, roughly 96% being singletons. The sample was CD8+ T cells from PBMCs. The receptors were sampled from a human donor with Susac syndrome.

This clonotype showed up just once. The chain joins TRBV4-1 to TRBJ1-2, with D unclear. Trimming shortened V by 0 bases and J by 2 bases, and 7 bases separated the two germline ends. Germline V lookup: CDR1 MGHRA, CDR2 YSYEKL. This CDR3 contains 14 residues. The CDR3 spells CASSQDVLNYGYTF. The DNA of the CDR3 is TGCGCCAGCAGCCAAGATGTTCTAAACTATGGCTACACCTTC.

The V gene is TRBV20-1, the J gene TRBJ1-2; D unresolved. Trimming shortened V by 2 bases and J by 0 bases, and 16 bases separated the two germline ends. The CDR3 totals 16 residues. Germline CDR1 DFQATT, CDR2 SNEGSKA (reference sequence). The CDR3 DNA reads as TGCAGTGCTAGAAAGGGCGGACTCAGCACTAACTATGGCTACACCTTC. Its protein product is CSARKGGLSTNYGYTF.

This chain uses TRBV9 with TRBJ1-3, with TRBD1 matching over 9 bases. There are 17 residues in the CDR3. Trimming removed 4 bases from V and 7 bases from J; junction bases left unmatched: 15. From germline, CDR1 is SGDLS and CDR2 YYNGEE. The CDR3 region has the DNA TGTGCCAGCAGCATTTCCACAGGGGGCCTACCGCGTAACACCATATATTTT. Amino acid sequence: CASSISTGGLPRNTIYF.

The rearrangement links TRBV20-1 to TRBJ2-5, with 10 nucleotides matching TRBD1. CDR3 length equals 14 residues. The germline gives CDR1 DFQATT, CDR2 SNEGSKA (reference sequence). Trimming removed 3 bases from V and 6 bases from J; junction bases left unmatched: 7. The CDR3 DNA reads as TGCAGTGCTAGCCCGGGACAGGGGAGTAAGACCCAGTACTTC. It specifies CSASPGQGSKTQYF.

The chain uses TRBV12-3 or TRBV12-4 and TRBJ1-2; 7 bases agree with TRBD1. The CDR3 sequence is 12 residues long. V shed 7 bases, J shed 8 bases, and the junction held 7 bases outside the gene matches. The CDR3: CASTLTGRGYTF. The CDR3 DNA is TGTGCCAGCACCCTGACAGGGAGAGGCTACACCTTC.

V usage is TRBV7-6 and J usage is TRBJ2-1; 8 bases fit TRBD1. The V gene's germline CDR1 is SGHVS and CDR2 FNYEAQ. V was pared by 5 bases and J by 2 bases, with 5 bases of the junction left unmatched. The CDR3 consists of 15 residues. The CDR3 sequence is CASSQGQAPYNEQFF. For the CDR3, the DNA is TGTGCCAGCAGCCAGGGACAGGCCCCCTACAATGAGCAGTTCTTC.

The table lists this clonotype with a count of one. The chain combines TRBV5-1 with TRBJ2-1, with 8 bases aligning to TRBD2. The CDR3 has 14 residues. Germline assignment: CDR1 SGHRS and CDR2 YFSETQ. The trim removed 4 bases at V and 6 bases at J, leaving 6 bases unmatched. CDR3 region: CASSREGIVNEQFF. CDR3 sequence (DNA): TGCGCCAGCAGCCGGGAGGGGATTGTCAATGAGCAGTTCTTC.

This chain uses TRBV5-4 with TRBJ2-7; TRBD1 aligns across 7 bases. There are 16 residues in the CDR3. V gave up 0 bases and J gave up 1 base; unmatched junction bases: 7. CDR1 is SGHNT and CDR2 is YYREEE in the germline V gene (reference sequence). The CDR3 bases are TGTGCCAGCAGCTTGGACTCCCGGGACAGATCCTACGAGCAGTACTTC. It translates to CASSLDSRDRSYEQYF.